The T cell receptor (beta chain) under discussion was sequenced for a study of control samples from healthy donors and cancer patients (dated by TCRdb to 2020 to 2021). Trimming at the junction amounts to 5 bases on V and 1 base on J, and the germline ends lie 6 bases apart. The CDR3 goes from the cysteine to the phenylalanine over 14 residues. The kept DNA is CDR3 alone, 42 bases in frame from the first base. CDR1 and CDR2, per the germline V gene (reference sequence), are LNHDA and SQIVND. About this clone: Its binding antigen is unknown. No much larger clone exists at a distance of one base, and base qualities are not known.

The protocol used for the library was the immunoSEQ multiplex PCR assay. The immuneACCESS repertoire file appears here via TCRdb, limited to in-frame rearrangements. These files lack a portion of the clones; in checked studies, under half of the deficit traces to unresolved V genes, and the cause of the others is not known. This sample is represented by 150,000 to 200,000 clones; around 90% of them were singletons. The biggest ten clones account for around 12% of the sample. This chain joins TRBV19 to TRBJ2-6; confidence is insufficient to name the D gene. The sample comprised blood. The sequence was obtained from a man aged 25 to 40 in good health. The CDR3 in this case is CASSVQSGANVLTF. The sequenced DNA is TGTGCCAGTAGTGTACAATCTGGGGCCAACGTCCTGACTTTC.